These T cell receptor beta chains were read from a single sample in a study of identical twins. TCRdb ran MiXCR on the 5' RACE reads and lists one entry per CDR3 protein. The repertoire holds about 340,000 distinct CDR3 sequences, approximately 8.8% seen once, with around 8.6% in the top ten. The sequenced sample consisted of naive T cells sorted from blood. These receptors all come from a woman aged 45-65 years in good health. The CDR3 runs from the conserved cysteine through the conserved F or W. D genes are given only for firm matches. Clone size is stated in some rows and not others, as once, few, many or a class when expanded.

DNA: TGTGCCAGCAGTATAGGGACTGAAGCTTTCTTT
CDR3: CASSIGTEAFF
size: many
J: TRBJ1-1
V: TRBV6-6
length: 11
D: -

DNA: TGCGCCAGCAGCCGTCCGGGACTTGCCTACAATGAGCAGTTCTTC
CDR3: CASSRPGLAYNEQFF
size: -
J: TRBJ2-1
V: TRBV4-1
length: 15
D: -

DNA: TGCAGCGTAGCCTCCGGGGCGGGACTAGAGCTATACGAGCAGTACTTC
CDR3: CSVASGAGLELYEQYF
size: few
J: TRBJ2-7
V: TRBV29-1
length: 16
D: TRBD2

DNA: TGCAGTGCTAGAGAAGGCGAAGGGTGGAACACTGAAGCTTTCTTT
CDR3: CSAREGEGWNTEAFF
size: -
J: TRBJ1-1
V: TRBV20-1
length: 15
D: -

DNA: TGTGCCAGCAGTTTACTTAGGCCTACCCAGGGGACTGAAGCTTTCTTT
CDR3: CASSLLRPTQGTEAFF
size: -
J: TRBJ1-1
V: TRBV12-3/TRBV12-4
length: 16
D: -

DNA: TGTGCCAGCGAGGGCGGGGGCTACGAGCAGTACTTC
CDR3: CASEGGGYEQYF
size: few
J: TRBJ2-7
V: TRBV28
length: 12
D: TRBD2

DNA: TGCAGTGCTGGGACCCCTGAGCAGTTCTTC
CDR3: CSAGTPEQFF
size: -
J: TRBJ2-1
V: TRBV20-1
length: 10
D: -

DNA: TGTGCCAGCACCAAACTAGCGGGGGCCTACGAGCAGTACTTC
CDR3: CASTKLAGAYEQYF
size: few
J: TRBJ2-7
V: TRBV11-3
length: 14
D: TRBD2

DNA: TGTGCCAGCAGGGTGACAGGGTCCTACGAGCAGTACTTC
CDR3: CASRVTGSYEQYF
size: few
J: TRBJ2-7
V: TRBV12-3/TRBV12-4
length: 13
D: TRBD1

DNA: TGTGCCAGCAGCTTAGGAGGCCTCGGGAACACTGAAGCTTTCTTT
CDR3: CASSLGGLGNTEAFF
size: -
J: TRBJ1-1
V: TRBV11-2
length: 15
D: -

DNA: TGTGCCAGCAGCCAAGGGAGAGATACGCAGTATTTT
CDR3: CASSQGRDTQYF
size: -
J: TRBJ2-3
V: TRBV3-1
length: 12
D: -

DNA: TGTGCCAGCAGCCAAGGACTAGCGGGAGGGCGGGAGCAGTACTTC
CDR3: CASSQGLAGGREQYF
size: -
J: TRBJ2-7
V: TRBV4-2
length: 15
D: TRBD2

DNA: TGTGCCACCAGTGATCAGGGGGAGGATACGCAGTATTTT
CDR3: CATSDQGEDTQYF
size: few
J: TRBJ2-3
V: TRBV24-1
length: 13
D: TRBD1

DNA: TGTGCCAGCAGCCAGGTCGCCTTTTCAGGGTGGGGCACTGAAGCTTTCTTT
CDR3: CASSQVAFSGWGTEAFF
size: few
J: TRBJ1-1
V: TRBV4-2
length: 17
D: -

DNA: TGTGCCATCAGGGGACAGGGGGCCAAAAACATTCAGTACTTC
CDR3: CAIRGQGAKNIQYF
size: -
J: TRBJ2-4
V: TRBV10-3
length: 14
D: TRBD1

DNA: TGTGCCAGCAGTGAATATCGACAGGGCCAAGGTTTGGCTAGCACAGATACGCAGTATTTT
CDR3: CASSEYRQGQGLASTDTQYF
size: few
J: TRBJ2-3
V: TRBV25-1
length: 20
D: TRBD1

DNA: TGTGCCAGCAGCCCCGGGATCTACGAGCAGTACTTC
CDR3: CASSPGIYEQYF
size: few
J: TRBJ2-7
V: TRBV7-9
length: 12
D: -

DNA: TGTGCCAGCAGTTTAAGCGGGAGACAGGGTGAGCAGTTCTTC
CDR3: CASSLSGRQGEQFF
size: -
J: TRBJ2-1
V: TRBV12-3/TRBV12-4
length: 14
D: -

DNA: TGTGCCAGCAGCAAACCTAGAGGAGGAAACACCGGGGAGCTGTTTTTT
CDR3: CASSKPRGGNTGELFF
size: few
J: TRBJ2-2
V: TRBV7-6
length: 16
D: -